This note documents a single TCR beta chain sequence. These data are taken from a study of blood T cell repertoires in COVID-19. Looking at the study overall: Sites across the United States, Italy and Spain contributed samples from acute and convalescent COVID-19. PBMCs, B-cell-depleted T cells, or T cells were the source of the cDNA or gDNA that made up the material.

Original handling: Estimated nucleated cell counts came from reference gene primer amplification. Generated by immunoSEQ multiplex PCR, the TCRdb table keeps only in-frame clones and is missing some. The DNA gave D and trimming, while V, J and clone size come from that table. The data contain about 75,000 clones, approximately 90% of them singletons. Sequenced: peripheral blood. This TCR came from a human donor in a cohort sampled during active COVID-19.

This chain's CDR3 is CASSYSTGGQETQYF. The CDR3 DNA reads as TGTGCCAGCAGTTACTCGACGGGGGGACAAGAGACCCAGTACTTC. The chain links TRBV6-2 or TRBV6-3 to TRBJ2-5, with 7 bases aligning to TRBD2. The V gene end was trimmed by 0 bases and the J gene end by 2 bases; junction bases not matched to a gene: 3. This CDR3 is built from 15 residues. Per the germline V gene, CDR1 is MNHEY and CDR2 is SVGEGT.